One and the same sample provided the 20 T cell receptor beta chains below, sequenced in a study of CD8 T cells in Susac syndrome. Reverse transcription used about 0.45 to 1 ug RNA and random hexamers. TCRdb fed the immunoSEQ multiplex PCR reads into MiXCR, producing one record per CDR3 protein. The sample yields more than 150,000 distinct CDR3 sequences, approximately 96% seen once. The material sequenced was CD4+ T cells from PBMCs. The source of these receptors is a human donor with Susac syndrome.

The J gene is TRBJ1-2, the V gene TRBV18; D remains ambiguous. The CDR3 runs to 14 residues. Trimming removed 3 bases at V and 4 bases at J, with 12 bases between. Germline V gene sequence: CDR1 KGHSH, CDR2 LQKENI. The CDR3 loop is CASSPKGFGYGYTF. The CDR3 DNA reads TGTGCCAGCTCACCTAAAGGGTTTGGCTATGGCTACACCTTC.

V is TRBV7-9 and J is TRBJ2-1, with D unresolved. Trimming removed 3 bases at V and 8 bases at J, with 8 bases between. The CDR3 is 12 residues long. Germline values: CDR1 SEHNR, CDR2 FQNEAQ (reference sequence). The CDR3 DNA sequence: TGTGCCAGCAGCTTCAACCTGGATGAGCAGTTCTTC. Protein product: CASSFNLDEQFF.

The V gene is TRBV2, the J gene TRBJ1-2, with a possible D match to TRBD1 (6 bases). V was cut by 4 bases and J by 3 bases, with 18 bases left in between. The CDR3 is made up of 16 amino acids. Germline assignment: CDR1 SNHLY and CDR2 FYNNEI. The CDR3 reads CASSVNREGVYYGYTF. Here the CDR3 DNA reads TGTGCCAGCAGTGTGAACAGGGAAGGGGTCTACTATGGCTACACCTTC.

V and J are TRBV29-1 and TRBJ2-5, with 8 bases that match TRBD2. Germline trimming cut 5 bases from V and 4 bases from J; bases unmatched to any gene: 15. CDR3 length: 16 amino acids. Germline lookup yields CDR1 SQVTM and CDR2 ANQGSEA. In nucleotides, the CDR3 is TGCAGCGTTCCCCTCAACCGGCGGACTAGCCGAGAGACCCAGTACTTC. This translates into CSVPLNRRTSRETQYF.

The chain links TRBV20-1 to TRBJ1-5; D possibly corresponds to TRBD1 (5 bases). The V gene's germline CDR1 is DFQATT and CDR2 SNEGSKA (reference sequence). Trimming shortened V by 3 bases and J by 3 bases, and 9 bases separated the two germline ends. CDR3 size: 13 residues. CDR3 in amino acids: CSASKGTNQPQHF. CDR3 nucleotide sequence: TGCAGTGCTAGTAAGGGGACCAATCAGCCCCAGCATTTT.

The gene calls are TRBV24-1 and TRBJ2-3, with unresolved D. This CDR3 comprises 13 residues. Trimming removed 4 bases from V and 2 bases from J, with 6 bases in between. In germline, CDR1 is KGHDR, CDR2 SFDVKD. CDR3 DNA sequence: TGTGCCACCAGTGAAGGGTTCACAGATACGCAGTATTTT. Translated, it gives CATSEGFTDTQYF.

With respect to this clonotype: At one of its ends the junction is not consistent with the germline gene, which may arise from a read error. V is TRBV7-3 and J is TRBJ2-7; TRBD1 is a possible D gene (6 bases). Germline CDR1 SGHTA, CDR2 FQGTGA. The CDR3 contains 15 residues. As DNA, the CDR3 is TGTGCCAGCAGCCGTTCGCCGGACAGTTCCTCCGAGCAGTACTTC. Residues: CASSRSPDSSSEQYF.

The chain carries TRBV9 and TRBJ2-4; either TRBD1 or TRBD2 may supply D (6 bases each). Per germline, CDR1 SGDLS and CDR2 YYNGEE. V was pared by 1 base and J by 5 bases, with 10 bases between. This CDR3 is built from 14 residues. In nucleotides, the CDR3 is TGTGCCAGCAGCGTAACCGGGGGCCAAAACATTCAGTACTTC. It specifies CASSVTGGQNIQYF.

The J gene is TRBJ2-7, the V gene TRBV7-8; a possible D gene is TRBD1 (6 bases). Germline-derived CDR1 and CDR2 are SGHVS and FQNEAQ. V was cut by 5 bases and J by 3 bases, with 11 bases left in between. The CDR3 consists of 13 residues. The CDR3 sequence: CASSPRTVYEQYF. CDR3 nucleotide sequence: TGTGCCAGCAGCCCCCGGACAGTCTACGAGCAGTACTTC. Looking up the rest from reference TRBV7-8 and TRBJ2-7 gives the full variable domain: GAGVSQSPRYKVAKRGQDVALRCDPISGHVSLFWYQQALGQGPEFLTYFQNEAQLDKSGLPSDRFFAERPEGSVSTLKIQRTQQEDSAVYLCASSPRTVYEQYFGPGTRLTVT.

J is TRBJ2-7 and V is TRBV6-2 or TRBV6-3, with D hard to call. The CDR3 contains 11 residues. Deletions cut 2 bases from V and 2 bases from J, with 1 base between. Per the germline V gene, CDR1 is MNHEY and CDR2 is SVGEGT. CDR3: CASSYAYEQYF. The CDR3 bases are TGTGCCAGCAGTTACGCCTACGAGCAGTACTTC.

The chain joins TRBV12-3 or TRBV12-4 to TRBJ2-3; TRBD2 is a possible D gene (6 bases). Trimming shortened V by 5 bases and J by 9 bases, and 18 bases separated the two germline ends. CDR3 length equals 14 residues. Here the CDR3 reads CASSPTTGGETQYF. The CDR3 DNA follows: TGTGCCAGCAGTCCGACTACCGGGGGAGAAACGCAGTATTTT.

This chain links TRBV7-3 with TRBJ2-1; the D is unclear. CDR1 is SGHTA and CDR2 is FQGTGA in the germline V gene. Trimming took off 2 bases at V and 0 bases at J, with 8 bases between the two ends. This CDR3 is 15 amino acids long. In DNA form, the CDR3 reads TGTGCCAGCAGCTTAGGTCCTAGCTCCTACAATGAGCAGTTCTTC. This sequence encodes CASSLGPSSYNEQFF.

V is TRBV18 and J is TRBJ2-7, with 10 bases aligning to TRBD1. The V segment lost 3 bases and the J segment 0 bases; nucleotides outside the gene matches: 5. Germline V gene data show CDR1 as KGHSH and CDR2 as LQKENI. The CDR3 spans 16 residues. CDR3 region: CASSPGQGTLSYEQYF. CDR3 DNA sequence: TGTGCCAGCTCACCGGGACAGGGGACTCTCTCCTACGAGCAGTACTTC.

The chain links TRBV14 to TRBJ1-1; D uncertain. Looked up from germline, CDR1 is SGHDN and CDR2 is FVKESK. The V end lost 0 bases, the J end lost 1 base, and 9 bases lay between the germline ends. The CDR3 runs 15 residues. The CDR3 region is CASSQDIMPNTEAFF. CDR3 bases: TGTGCCAGCAGCCAAGATATTATGCCGAACACTGAAGCTTTCTTT.

The J gene is TRBJ1-6, the V gene TRBV19; tentatively, D is TRBD1 (5 bases). The CDR3 loop spans 13 amino acids. The V gene's germline CDR1 is LNHDA and CDR2 SQIVND (reference sequence). V gave up 11 bases and J gave up 9 bases, with 17 bases separating them. CDR3 coding DNA: TGTGCCGGATCCGGGACCCTCGGTTCACCCCTCCACTTT. Its translation: CAGSGTLGSPLHF.

V is TRBV3-1 and J is TRBJ2-2; D might be TRBD2 (5 bases). V was clipped by 1 base and J by 4 bases, with 7 bases between them. The V gene's germline CDR1 is LGHDT and CDR2 YNNKEL (reference sequence). The CDR3 is 14 amino acids. The CDR3 here is CASSQGGSTGELFF. The CDR3, as DNA: TGTGCCAGCAGCCAAGGAGGGTCCACCGGGGAGCTGTTTTTT.

The chain uses TRBV14 and TRBJ2-7; D gene ambiguous. The CDR3 totals 15 residues. Trimming shortened V by 4 bases and J by 5 bases, and 18 bases separated the two germline ends. Germline V gene sequence: CDR1 SGHDN, CDR2 FVKESK. CDR3: CASSPRSRRADEQYF. CDR3 bases: TGTGCCAGCAGCCCAAGATCTCGTCGGGCTGACGAGCAGTACTTC. Full variable domain (rest looked up from reference TRBV14 and TRBJ2-7): EAGVTQFPSHSVIEKGQTVTLRCDPISGHDNLYWYRRVMGKEIKFLLHFVKESKQDESGMPNNRFLAERTGGTYSTLKVQPAELEDSGVYFCASSPRSRRADEQYFGPGTRLTVT.

V usage is TRBV20-1 and J usage is TRBJ1-1; 8 bases agree with TRBD1. This CDR3 is 14 amino acids long. V gave up 6 bases and J gave up 3 bases; unmatched junction bases: 9. Looked up from germline, CDR1 is DFQATT and CDR2 is SNEGSKA (reference sequence). The CDR3 DNA is TGCAGTGCCACACGGACAGGGAAATACACTGAAGCTTTCTTT. Its protein product is CSATRTGKYTEAFF.

V usage is TRBV5-1 and J usage is TRBJ2-5; a possible D gene is TRBD1 (6 bases). The CDR3 spans 17 residues. Germline V gene lookup returns CDR1 SGHRS and CDR2 YFSETQ. The V and J ends lost 0 bases and 4 bases respectively, with 19 bases between them. CDR3 bases: TGCGCCAGCAGCTTGGTCCTAGGGGGTCCCCAGGGAGAGACCCAGTACTTC. Translated: CASSLVLGGPQGETQYF.

The table lists this clonotype with a count of one. The chain is built from TRBV13 and TRBJ2-7; D may be TRBD1 (5 bases). There are 14 residues in the CDR3. V was clipped by 2 bases and J by 5 bases, with 13 bases between them. Germline V CDR1 and CDR2: PRHDT, FYEKMQ (reference sequence). Here the CDR3 reads CASSLRGQGHEQYF. In DNA form, the CDR3 reads TGTGCCAGCAGCTTAAGGGGCCAAGGACACGAGCAGTACTTC.